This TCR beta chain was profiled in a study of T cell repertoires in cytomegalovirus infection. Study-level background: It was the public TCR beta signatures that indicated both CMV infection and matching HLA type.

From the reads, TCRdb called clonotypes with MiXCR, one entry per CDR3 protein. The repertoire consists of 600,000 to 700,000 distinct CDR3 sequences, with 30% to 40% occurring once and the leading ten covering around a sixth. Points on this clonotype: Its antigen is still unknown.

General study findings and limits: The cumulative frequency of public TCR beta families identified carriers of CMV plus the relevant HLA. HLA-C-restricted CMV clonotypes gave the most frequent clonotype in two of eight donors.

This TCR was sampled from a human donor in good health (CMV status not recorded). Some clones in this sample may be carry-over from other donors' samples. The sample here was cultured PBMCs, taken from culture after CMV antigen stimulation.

In DNA form, the CDR3 reads TGTGCCAGCAGTCGGGCGGGGGGGGACACTGAAGCTTTCTTT. Protein: CASSRAGGDTEAFF. V and J are TRBV6-1 and TRBJ1-1; D possibly corresponds to TRBD1 (5 bases). Trimming shortened V by 5 bases and J by 3 bases, and 13 bases separated the two germline ends. CDR3 size: 14 residues. Germline CDR1 reads MNHNS; CDR2 reads SASEGT.